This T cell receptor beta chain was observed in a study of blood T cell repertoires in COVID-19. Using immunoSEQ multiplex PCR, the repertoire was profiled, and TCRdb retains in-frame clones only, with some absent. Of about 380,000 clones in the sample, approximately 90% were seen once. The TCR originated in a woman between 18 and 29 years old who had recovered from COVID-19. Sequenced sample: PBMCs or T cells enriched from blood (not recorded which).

CDR3 protein: CASSPSPTGNYGYTF. The DNA of the CDR3 is TGCGCCAGCAGCCCATCTCCGACAGGGAACTATGGCTACACCTTC. The chain recombines TRBV4-1 with TRBJ1-2, with 7 bases matching TRBD1. Trimming cost V 4 bases and J 2 bases; bases outside gene matches: 7. Looked up from germline, CDR1 is MGHRA and CDR2 is YSYEKL. CDR3 length equals 15 residues.